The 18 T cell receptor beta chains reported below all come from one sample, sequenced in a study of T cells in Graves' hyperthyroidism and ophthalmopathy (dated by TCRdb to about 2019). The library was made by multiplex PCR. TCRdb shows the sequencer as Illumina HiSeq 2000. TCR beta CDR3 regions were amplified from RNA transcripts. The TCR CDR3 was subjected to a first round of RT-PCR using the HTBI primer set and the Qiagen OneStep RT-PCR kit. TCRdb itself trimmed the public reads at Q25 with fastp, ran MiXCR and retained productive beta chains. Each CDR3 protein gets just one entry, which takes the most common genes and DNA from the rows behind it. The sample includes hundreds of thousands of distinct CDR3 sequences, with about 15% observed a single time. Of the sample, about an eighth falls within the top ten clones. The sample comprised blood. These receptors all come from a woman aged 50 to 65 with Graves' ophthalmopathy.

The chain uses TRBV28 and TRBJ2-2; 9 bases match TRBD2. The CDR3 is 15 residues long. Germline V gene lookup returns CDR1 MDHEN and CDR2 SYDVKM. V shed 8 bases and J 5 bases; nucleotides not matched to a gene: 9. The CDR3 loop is CASFPGLARTGELFF. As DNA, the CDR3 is TGTGCCAGCTTTCCCGGACTAGCGAGGACCGGGGAGCTGTTTTTT.

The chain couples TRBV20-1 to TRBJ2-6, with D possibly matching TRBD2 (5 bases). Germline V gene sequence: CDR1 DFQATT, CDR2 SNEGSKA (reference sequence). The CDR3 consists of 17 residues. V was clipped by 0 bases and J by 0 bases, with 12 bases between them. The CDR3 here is CSAREGVLISGANVLTF. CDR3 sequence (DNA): TGCAGTGCTAGAGAGGGAGTCTTGATCTCTGGGGCCAACGTCCTGACTTTC.

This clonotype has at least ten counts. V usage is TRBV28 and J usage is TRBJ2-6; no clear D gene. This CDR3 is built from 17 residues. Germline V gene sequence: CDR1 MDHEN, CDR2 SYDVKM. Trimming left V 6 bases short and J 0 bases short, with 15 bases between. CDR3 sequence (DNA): TGTGCCAGCAGCCCTACCGGATTATACTCTGGGGCCAACGTCCTGACTTTC. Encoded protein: CASSPTGLYSGANVLTF.

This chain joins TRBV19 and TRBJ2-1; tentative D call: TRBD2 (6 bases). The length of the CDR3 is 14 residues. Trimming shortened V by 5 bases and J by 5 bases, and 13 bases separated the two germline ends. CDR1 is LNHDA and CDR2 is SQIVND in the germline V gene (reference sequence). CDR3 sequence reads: CASSWDSENNEQFF. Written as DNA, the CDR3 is TGTGCCAGTAGTTGGGACTCGGAAAACAATGAGCAGTTCTTC.

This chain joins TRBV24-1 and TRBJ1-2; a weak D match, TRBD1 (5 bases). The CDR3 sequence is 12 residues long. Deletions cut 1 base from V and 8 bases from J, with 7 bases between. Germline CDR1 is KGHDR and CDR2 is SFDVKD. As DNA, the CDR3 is TGTGCCACCAGTGATTTTCGGGGCGGCTACACCTTC. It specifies CATSDFRGGYTF.

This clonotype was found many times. The CDR3 is CASSSRAGYGYTF. CDR3 DNA: TGTGCCAGCAGTTCCAGGGCAGGCTATGGCTACACCTTC. The chain uses TRBV28 and TRBJ1-2; D is possibly TRBD1 (5 bases). The V and J ends lost 4 bases and 4 bases respectively, with 10 bases between them. The CDR3 spans 13 residues. Germline CDR1 is MDHEN and CDR2 is SYDVKM.

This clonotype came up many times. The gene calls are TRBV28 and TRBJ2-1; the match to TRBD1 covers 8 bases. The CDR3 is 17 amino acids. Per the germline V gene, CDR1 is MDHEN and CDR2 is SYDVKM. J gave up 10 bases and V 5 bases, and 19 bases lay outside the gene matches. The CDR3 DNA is TGTGCCAGCAGTCCGTACGAGGACAGGGCTAAGATCAGAGAGCAGTTCTTC. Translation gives CASSPYEDRAKIREQFF.

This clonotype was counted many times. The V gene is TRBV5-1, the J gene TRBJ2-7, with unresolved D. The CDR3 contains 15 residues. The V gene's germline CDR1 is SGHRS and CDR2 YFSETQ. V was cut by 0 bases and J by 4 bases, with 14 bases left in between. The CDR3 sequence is CASSLAPGVLYEQYF. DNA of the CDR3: TGCGCCAGCAGCTTGGCCCCGGGTGTGCTTTACGAGCAGTACTTC. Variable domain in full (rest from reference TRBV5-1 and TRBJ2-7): KAGVTQTPRYLIKTRGQQVTLSCSPISGHRSVSWYQQTPGQGLQFLFEYFSETQRNKGNFPGRFSGRQFSNSRSEMNVSTLELGDSALYLCASSLAPGVLYEQYFGPGTRLTVT.

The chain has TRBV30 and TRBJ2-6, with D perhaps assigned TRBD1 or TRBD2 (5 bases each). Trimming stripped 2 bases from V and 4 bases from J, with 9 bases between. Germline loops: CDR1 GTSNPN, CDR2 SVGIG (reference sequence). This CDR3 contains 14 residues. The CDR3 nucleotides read TGTGCCTGGAGTTGGGGGTACGGGGCCAACGTCCTGACTTTC. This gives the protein CAWSWGYGANVLTF. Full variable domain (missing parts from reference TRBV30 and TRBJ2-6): SQTIHQWPATLVQPVGSPLSLECTVEGTSNPNLYWYRQAAGRGLQLLFYSVGIGQISSEVPQNLSASRPQDRQFILSSKKLLLSDSGFYLCAWSWGYGANVLTFGAGSRLTVL.

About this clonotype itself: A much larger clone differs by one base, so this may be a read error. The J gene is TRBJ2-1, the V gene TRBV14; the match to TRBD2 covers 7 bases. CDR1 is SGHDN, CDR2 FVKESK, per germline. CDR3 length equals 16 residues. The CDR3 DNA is TGTGCCAGCAGCCAAGGACTAGCTAGCTACTACAATGAGCAGCTCTTC. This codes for CASSQGLASYYNEQLF.

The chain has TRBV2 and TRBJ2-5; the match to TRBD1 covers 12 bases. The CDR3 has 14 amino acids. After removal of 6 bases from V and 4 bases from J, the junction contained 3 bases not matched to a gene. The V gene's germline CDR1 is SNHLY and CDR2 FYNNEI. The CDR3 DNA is TGTGCCAGCAGGGGGACAGGGGGCAGAGAGACCCAGTACTTC. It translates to CASRGTGGRETQYF.

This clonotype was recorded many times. The CDR3 region is CSARGLWGATDTQYF. The CDR3 bases are TGCAGTGCTAGGGGGCTTTGGGGGGCCACAGATACGCAGTATTTT. This chain links TRBV20-1 with TRBJ2-3, with D possibly called TRBD1 or TRBD2 (6 bases each). This CDR3 comprises 15 residues. The germline V gene has CDR1 DFQATT and CDR2 SNEGSKA (reference sequence). Trimming stripped 3 bases from V and 2 bases from J, with 15 bases between.

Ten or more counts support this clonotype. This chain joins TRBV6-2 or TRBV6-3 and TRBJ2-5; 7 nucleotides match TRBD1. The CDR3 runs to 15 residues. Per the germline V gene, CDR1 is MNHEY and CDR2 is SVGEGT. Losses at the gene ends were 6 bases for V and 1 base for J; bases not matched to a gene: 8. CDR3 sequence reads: CASRTGTATQETQYF. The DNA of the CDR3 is TGTGCCAGCAGAACCGGGACAGCCACCCAAGAGACCCAGTACTTC.

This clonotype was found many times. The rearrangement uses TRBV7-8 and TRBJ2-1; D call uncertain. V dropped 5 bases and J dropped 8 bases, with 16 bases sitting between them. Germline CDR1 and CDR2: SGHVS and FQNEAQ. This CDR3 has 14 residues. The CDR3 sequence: CASSTVGLVDEQFF. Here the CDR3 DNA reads TGTGCCAGCAGCACCGTCGGTCTCGTGGATGAGCAGTTCTTC.

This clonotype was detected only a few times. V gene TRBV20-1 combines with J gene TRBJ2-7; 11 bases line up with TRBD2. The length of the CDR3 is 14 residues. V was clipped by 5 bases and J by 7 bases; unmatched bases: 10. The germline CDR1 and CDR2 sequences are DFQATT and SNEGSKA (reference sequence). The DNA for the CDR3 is TGCAGTGCTTATCCGGGACTAGCGGTTCAGGAGCAGTACTTC. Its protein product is CSAYPGLAVQEQYF.

The CDR3 region has the DNA TGTGCCAGCAGCCCTCAGGGTTGGGGAACTGAAGCTTTCTTT. Translated, it gives CASSPQGWGTEAFF. The chain is built from TRBV9 and TRBJ1-1; the D gene is possibly TRBD1 (5 bases). Germline values: CDR1 SGDLS, CDR2 YYNGEE. CDR3 length: 14 amino acids. The ends were cut back, 4 bases at V and 5 bases at J, with 15 bases in the middle. The full variable domain, in which reference TRBV9 and TRBJ1-1 provide the parts outside the CDR3, is DSGVTQTPKHLITATGQRVTLRCSPRSGDLSVYWYQQSLDQGLQFLIQYYNGEERAKGNILERFSAQQFPDLHSELNLSSLELGDSALYFCASSPQGWGTEAFFGQGTRLTVV.

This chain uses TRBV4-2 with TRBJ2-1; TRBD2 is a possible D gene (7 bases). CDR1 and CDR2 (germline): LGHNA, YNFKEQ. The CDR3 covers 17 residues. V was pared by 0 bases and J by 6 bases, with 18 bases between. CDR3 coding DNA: TGTGCCAGCAGCCAAGAAAGGATAGGGGGGGCTGGCAATGAGCAGTTCTTC. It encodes CASSQERIGGAGNEQFF.

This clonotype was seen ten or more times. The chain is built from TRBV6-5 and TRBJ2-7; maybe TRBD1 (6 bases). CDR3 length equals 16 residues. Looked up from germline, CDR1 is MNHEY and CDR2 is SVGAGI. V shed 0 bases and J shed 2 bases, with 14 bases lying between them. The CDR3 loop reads CASSYSSQGFAYEQYF. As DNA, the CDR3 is TGTGCCAGCAGTTACTCGAGCCAGGGGTTCGCCTACGAGCAGTACTTC.